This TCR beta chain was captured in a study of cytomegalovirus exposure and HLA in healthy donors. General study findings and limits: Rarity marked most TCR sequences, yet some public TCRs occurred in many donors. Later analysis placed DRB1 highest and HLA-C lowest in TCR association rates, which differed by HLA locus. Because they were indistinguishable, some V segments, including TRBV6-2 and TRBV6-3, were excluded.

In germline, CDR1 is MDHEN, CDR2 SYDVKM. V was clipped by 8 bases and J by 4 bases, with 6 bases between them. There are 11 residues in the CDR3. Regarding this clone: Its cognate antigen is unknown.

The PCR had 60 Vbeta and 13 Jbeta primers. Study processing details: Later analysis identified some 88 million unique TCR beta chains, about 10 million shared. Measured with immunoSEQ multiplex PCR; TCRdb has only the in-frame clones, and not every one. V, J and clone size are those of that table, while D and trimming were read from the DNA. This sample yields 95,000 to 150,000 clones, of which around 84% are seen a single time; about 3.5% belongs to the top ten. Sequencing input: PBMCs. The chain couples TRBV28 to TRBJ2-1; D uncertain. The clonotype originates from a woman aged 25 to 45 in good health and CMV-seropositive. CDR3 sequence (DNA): TGTGCCAGCTTCCGTTACAATGAGCAGTTCTTC. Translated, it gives CASFRYNEQFF.